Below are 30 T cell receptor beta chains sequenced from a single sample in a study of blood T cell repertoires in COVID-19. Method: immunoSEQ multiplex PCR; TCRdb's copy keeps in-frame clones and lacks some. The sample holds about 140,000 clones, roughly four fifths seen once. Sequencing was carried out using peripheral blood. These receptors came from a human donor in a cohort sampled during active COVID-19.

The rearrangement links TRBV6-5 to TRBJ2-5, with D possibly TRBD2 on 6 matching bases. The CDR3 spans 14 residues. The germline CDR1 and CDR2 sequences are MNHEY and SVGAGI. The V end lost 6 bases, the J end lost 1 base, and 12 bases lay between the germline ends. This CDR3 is CASSQGGFQETQYF. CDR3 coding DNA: TGTGCCAGCAGCCAGGGAGGATTCCAAGAGACCCAGTACTTC.

CDR3 residues: CSASWGRSYEQYF. The CDR3 DNA reads as TGCAGTGCTAGTTGGGGCAGATCCTACGAGCAGTACTTC. The chain uses TRBV20-1 and TRBJ2-7; possibly TRBD1 for D (5 bases). V lost 3 bases, J lost 1 base, and 10 bases lay in between. This CDR3 spans 13 amino acids. CDR1 DFQATT and CDR2 SNEGSKA come from the germline V gene (reference sequence).

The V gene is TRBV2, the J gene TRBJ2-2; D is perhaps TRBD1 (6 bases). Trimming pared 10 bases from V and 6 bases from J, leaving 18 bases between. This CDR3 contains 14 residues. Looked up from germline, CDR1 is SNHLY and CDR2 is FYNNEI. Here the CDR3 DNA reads TGTGCCACAACTGAGGGGGTGGGGCCCGGGGAGCTGTTTTTT. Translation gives CATTEGVGPGELFF.

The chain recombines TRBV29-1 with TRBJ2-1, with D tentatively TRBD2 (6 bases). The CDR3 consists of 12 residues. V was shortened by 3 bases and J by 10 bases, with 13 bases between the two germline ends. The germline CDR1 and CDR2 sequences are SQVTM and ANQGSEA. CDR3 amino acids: CSVDASAREQFF. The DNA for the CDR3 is TGCAGCGTTGACGCTAGCGCCCGAGAGCAGTTCTTC.

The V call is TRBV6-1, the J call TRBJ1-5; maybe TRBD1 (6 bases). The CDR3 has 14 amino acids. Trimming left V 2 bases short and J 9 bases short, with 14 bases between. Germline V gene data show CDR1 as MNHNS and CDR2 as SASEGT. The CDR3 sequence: CASSERQGLGPQHF. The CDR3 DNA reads TGTGCCAGCAGTGAACGGCAGGGGCTAGGGCCCCAGCATTTT.

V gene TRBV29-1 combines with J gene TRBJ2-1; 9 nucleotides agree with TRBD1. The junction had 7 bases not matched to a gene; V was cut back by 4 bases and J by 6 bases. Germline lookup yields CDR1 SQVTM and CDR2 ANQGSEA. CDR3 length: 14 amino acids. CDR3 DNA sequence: TGCAGCGTTGTAGAGGGACAGGGTTCCAATGAGCAGTTCTTC. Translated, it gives CSVVEGQGSNEQFF.

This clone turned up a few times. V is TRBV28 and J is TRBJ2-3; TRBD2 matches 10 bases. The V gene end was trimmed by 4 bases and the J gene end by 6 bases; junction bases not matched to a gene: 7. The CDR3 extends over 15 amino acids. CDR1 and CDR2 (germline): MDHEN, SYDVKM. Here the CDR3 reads CASSSIAGGRDTQYF. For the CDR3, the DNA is TGTGCCAGCAGTTCCATAGCGGGAGGCCGGGATACGCAGTATTTT.

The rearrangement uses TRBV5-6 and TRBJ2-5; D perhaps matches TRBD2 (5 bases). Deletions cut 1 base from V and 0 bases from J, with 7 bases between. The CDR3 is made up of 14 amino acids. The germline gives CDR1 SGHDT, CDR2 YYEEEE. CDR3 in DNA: TGTGCCAGCAGCTTGAGAGGGTACCAAGAGACCCAGTACTTC. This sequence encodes CASSLRGYQETQYF.

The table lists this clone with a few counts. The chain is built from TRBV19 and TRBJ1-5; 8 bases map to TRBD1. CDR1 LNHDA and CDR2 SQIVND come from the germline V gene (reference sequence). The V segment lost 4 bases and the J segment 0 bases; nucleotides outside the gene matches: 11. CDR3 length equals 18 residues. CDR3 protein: CASSRGTGGSYSNQPQHF. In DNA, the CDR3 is TGTGCCAGTAGTAGGGGTACAGGGGGATCCTATAGCAATCAGCCCCAGCATTTT.

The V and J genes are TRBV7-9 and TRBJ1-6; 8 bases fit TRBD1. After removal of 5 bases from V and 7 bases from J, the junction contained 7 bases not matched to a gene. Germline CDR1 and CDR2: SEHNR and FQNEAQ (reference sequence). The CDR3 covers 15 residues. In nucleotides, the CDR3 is TGTGCCAGCAGCGTACACAGGGGGGAGAATTCACCCCTCCACTTT. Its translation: CASSVHRGENSPLHF.

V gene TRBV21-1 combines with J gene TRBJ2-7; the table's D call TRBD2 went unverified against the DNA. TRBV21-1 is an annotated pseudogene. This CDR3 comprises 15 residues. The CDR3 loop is CASSKETSGKDEQYF. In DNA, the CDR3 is TGTGCCAGCAGCAAAGAGACTAGCGGGAAGGACGAGCAGTACTTC.

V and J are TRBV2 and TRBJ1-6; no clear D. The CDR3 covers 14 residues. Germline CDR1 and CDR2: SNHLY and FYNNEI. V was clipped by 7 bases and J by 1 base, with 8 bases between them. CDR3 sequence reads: CASTDESYNSPLHF. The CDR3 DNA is TGTGCCAGCACCGATGAGTCCTATAATTCACCCCTCCACTTT.

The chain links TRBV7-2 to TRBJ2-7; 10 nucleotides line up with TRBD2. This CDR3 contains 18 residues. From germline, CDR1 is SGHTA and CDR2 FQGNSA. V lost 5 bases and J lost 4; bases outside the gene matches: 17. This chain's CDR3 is CASSARGLGAGGLYEQYF. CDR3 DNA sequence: TGTGCCAGCAGCGCAAGGGGGCTTGGAGCGGGAGGGCTATACGAGCAGTACTTC.

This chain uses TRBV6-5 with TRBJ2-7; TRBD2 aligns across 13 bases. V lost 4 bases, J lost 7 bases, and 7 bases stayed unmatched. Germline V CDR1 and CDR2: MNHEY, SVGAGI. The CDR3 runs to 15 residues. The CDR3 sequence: CASSLTSGRAGEQYF. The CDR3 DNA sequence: TGTGCCAGCAGTTTAACTAGCGGGAGGGCCGGGGAGCAGTACTTC.

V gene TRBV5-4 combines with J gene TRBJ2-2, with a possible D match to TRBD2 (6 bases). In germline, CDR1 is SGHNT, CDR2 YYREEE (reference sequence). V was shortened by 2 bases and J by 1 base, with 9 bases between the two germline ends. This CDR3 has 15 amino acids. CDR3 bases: TGTGCCAGCAGCTTTGGAGGGGTGAACACCGGGGAGCTGTTTTTT. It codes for CASSFGGVNTGELFF.

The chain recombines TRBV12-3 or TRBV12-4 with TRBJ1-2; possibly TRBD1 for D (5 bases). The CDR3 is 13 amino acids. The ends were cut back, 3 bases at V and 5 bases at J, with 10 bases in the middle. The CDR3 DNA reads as TGTGCCAGCAGTTTTGACAGAATTTATGGCTACACCTTC. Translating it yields CASSFDRIYGYTF.

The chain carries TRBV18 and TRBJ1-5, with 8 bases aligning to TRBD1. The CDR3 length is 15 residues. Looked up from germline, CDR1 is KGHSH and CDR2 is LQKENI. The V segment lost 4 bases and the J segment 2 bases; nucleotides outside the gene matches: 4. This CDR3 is CASSLQGQGNQPQHF. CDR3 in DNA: TGTGCCAGCTCACTCCAGGGACAGGGCAATCAGCCCCAGCATTTT. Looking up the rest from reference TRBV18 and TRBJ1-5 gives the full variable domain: NAGVMQNPRHLVRRRGQEARLRCSPMKGHSHVYWYRQLPEEGLKFMVYLQKENIIDESGMPKERFSAEFPKEGPSILRIQQVVRGDSAAYFCASSLQGQGNQPQHFGDGTRLSIL.

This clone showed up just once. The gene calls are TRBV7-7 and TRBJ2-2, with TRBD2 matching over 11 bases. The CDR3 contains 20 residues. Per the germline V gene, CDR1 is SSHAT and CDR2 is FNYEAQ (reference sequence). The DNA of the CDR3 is TGTGCTGCTCCGATGAGTGGGACTAGCGGCCAGGACCGGGACACCGGGGAGCTGTTTTTT. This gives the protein CAAPMSGTSGQDRDTGELFF.

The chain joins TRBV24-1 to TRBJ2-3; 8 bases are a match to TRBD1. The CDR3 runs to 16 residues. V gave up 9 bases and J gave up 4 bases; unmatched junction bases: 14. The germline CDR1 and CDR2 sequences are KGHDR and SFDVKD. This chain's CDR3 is CATSTGVNRRADTQYF. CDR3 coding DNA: TGTGCCACCTCGACAGGGGTAAATAGACGTGCAGATACGCAGTATTTT.

The DNA for the CDR3 is TGTGCCAGCAGCTTCAAAGAGACCCAGTACTTC. Encoded protein: CASSFKETQYF. The chain uses TRBV5-6 and TRBJ2-5, with D unclear. The CDR3 has 11 residues. Germline lookup yields CDR1 SGHDT and CDR2 YYEEEE. V was trimmed by 2 bases and J by 3 bases, leaving 2 bases between them.

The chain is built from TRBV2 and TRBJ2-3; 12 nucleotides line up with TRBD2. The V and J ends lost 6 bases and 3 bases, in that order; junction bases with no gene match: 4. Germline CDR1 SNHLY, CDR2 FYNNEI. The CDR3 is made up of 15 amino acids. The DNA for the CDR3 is TGTGCCAGCAGGGCCGGGACTAGCGGGACAGATACGCAGTATTTT. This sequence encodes CASRAGTSGTDTQYF.

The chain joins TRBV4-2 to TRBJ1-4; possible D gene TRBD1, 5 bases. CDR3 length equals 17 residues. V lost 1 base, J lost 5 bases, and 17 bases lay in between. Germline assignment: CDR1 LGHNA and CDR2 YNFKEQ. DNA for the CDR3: TGTGCCAGCAGCCAAGTTTCGGAGGGGCCGGAAAATGAAAAACTGTTTTTT. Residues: CASSQVSEGPENEKLFF.

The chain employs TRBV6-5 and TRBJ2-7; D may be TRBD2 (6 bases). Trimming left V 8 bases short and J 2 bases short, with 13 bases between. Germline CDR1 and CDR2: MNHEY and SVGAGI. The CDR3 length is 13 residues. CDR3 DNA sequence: TGTGCCAGCGGGGGGACCACCCCCTACGAGCAGTACTTC. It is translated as CASGGTTPYEQYF.

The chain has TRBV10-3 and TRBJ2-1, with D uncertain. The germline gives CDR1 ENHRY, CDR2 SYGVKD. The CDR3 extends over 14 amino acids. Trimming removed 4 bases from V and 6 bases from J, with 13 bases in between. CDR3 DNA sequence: TGTGCCATCAGTGCCTCCTTTTCGTCCAATGAGCAGTTCTTC. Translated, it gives CAISASFSSNEQFF.

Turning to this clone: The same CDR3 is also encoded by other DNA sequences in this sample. CDR3 nucleotides: TGTGCCAGCAGTTGGACAGGGCAGGGGCAGCCCCAGCATTTT. Its translation: CASSWTGQGQPQHF. J is TRBJ1-5 and V is TRBV6-5, with TRBD1 identical over 8 bases. The CDR3 is made up of 14 amino acids. Germline loops: CDR1 MNHEY, CDR2 SVGAGI. Trimming at V came to 4 bases and at J to 7 bases, leaving 6 bases not matched to a gene.

The CDR3 nucleotides are TGTGCCAGCAGTTTAACAGCGGGAGAGGCGGCAGATACGCAGTATTTT. This codes for CASSLTAGEAADTQYF. V is TRBV27 and J is TRBJ2-3; 8 nucleotides match TRBD2. Germline V gives CDR1 MNHEY, CDR2 SMNVEV (reference sequence). The junction had 8 bases not matched to a gene; V was cut back by 2 bases and J by 4 bases. CDR3 length: 16 amino acids.

CDR3 nucleotide sequence: TGCGCCAGCAGCTCCCAACAGGGGTTGAATGAGCAGTTCTTC. This sequence encodes CASSSQQGLNEQFF. This chain connects TRBV5-1 to TRBJ2-1; TRBD1 matches 7 bases. V shed 3 bases, J shed 7 bases, and the junction held 7 bases outside the gene matches. CDR3 length: 14 amino acids. Germline V CDR1 and CDR2: SGHRS, YFSETQ.

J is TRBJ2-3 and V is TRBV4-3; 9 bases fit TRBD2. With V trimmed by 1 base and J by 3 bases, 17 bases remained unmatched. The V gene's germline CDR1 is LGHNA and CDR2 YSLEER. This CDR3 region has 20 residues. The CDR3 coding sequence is TGCGCCAGCAGCCAAGGGACGATGAGCGGGAGGCCCGGGTGGACAGATACGCAGTATTTT. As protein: CASSQGTMSGRPGWTDTQYF.

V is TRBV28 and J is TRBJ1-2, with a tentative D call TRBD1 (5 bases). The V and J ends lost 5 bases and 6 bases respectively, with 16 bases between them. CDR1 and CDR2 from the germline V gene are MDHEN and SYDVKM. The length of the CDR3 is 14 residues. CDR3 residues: CASSLTAGGDGYTF. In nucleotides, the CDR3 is TGTGCCAGCAGTCTGACAGCCGGTGGTGATGGCTACACCTTC.

The CDR3 here is CASSLGQTSTDTQYF. CDR3 coding DNA: TGTGCCAGCAGCTTGGGACAGACTAGCACAGATACGCAGTATTTT. The chain carries TRBV5-4 and TRBJ2-3, with D tentatively TRBD1 (5 bases). Germline CDR1 SGHNT, CDR2 YYREEE (reference sequence). CDR3 length equals 15 residues. V lost 0 bases, J lost 0 bases, and 8 bases lay in between.